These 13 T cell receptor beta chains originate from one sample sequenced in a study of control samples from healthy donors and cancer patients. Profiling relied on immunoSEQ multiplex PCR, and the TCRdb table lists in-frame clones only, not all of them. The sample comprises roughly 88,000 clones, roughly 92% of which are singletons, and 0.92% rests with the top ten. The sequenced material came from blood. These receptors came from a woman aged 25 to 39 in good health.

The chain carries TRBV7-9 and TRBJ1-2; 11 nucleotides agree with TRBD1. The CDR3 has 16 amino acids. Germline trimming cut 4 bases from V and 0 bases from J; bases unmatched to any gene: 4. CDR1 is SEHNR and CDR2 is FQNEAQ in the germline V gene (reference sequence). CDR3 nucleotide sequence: TGTGCCAGCAGCTGGGGGACAGGGGGTACTAACTATGGCTACACCTTC. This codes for CASSWGTGGTNYGYTF.

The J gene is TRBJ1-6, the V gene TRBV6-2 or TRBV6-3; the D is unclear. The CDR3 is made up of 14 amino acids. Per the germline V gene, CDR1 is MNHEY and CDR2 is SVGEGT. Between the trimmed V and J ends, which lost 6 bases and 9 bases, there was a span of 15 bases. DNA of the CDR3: TGTGCCAGCAGCCCCAGTGAGGGCTTTTCACCCCTCCACTTT. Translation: CASSPSEGFSPLHF.

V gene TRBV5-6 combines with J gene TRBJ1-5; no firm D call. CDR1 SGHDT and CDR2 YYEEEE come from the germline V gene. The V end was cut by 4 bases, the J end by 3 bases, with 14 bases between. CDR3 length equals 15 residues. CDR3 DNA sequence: TGTGCCAGCAGCCCGAGAGGGATGGCCAATCAGCCCCAGCATTTT. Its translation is CASSPRGMANQPQHF.

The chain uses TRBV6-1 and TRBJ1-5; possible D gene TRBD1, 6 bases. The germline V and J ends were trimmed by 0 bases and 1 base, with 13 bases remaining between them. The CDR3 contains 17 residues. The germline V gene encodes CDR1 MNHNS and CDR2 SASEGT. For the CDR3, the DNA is TGTGCCAGCAGTGAAGCTAGGGGGGCGGGCAGCAATCAGCCCCAGCATTTT. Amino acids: CASSEARGAGSNQPQHF.

The DNA for the CDR3 is TGTGCCAGCGGTGGGGGGACAGATACGCAGTATTTT. Its protein is CASGGGTDTQYF. V usage is TRBV6-6 and J usage is TRBJ2-3; D might be TRBD2 (6 bases). Trimming left V 8 bases short and J 3 bases short, with 9 bases between. This CDR3 has 12 residues. Germline lookup yields CDR1 MNHNY and CDR2 SVGAGI (reference sequence).

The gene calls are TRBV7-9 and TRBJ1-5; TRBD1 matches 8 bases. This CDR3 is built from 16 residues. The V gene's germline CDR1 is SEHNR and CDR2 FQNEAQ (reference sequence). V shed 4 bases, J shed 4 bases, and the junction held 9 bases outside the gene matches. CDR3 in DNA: TGTGCCAGCAGCTCCACCAGGGGGCCACCGAATCAGCCCCAGCATTTT. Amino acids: CASSSTRGPPNQPQHF. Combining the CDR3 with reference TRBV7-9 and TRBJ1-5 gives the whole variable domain DTGVSQNPRHKITKRGQNVTFRCDPISEHNRLYWYRQTLGQGPEFLTYFQNEAQLEKSRLLSDRFSAERPKGSFSTLEIQRTEQGDSAMYLCASSSTRGPPNQPQHFGDGTRLSIL.

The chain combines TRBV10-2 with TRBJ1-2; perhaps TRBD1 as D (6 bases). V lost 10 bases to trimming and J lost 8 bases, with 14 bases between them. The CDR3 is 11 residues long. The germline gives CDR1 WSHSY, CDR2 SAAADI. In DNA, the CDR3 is TGCGCCACCCACAGGGAGGGGGGCTACACCTTC. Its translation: CATHREGGYTF.

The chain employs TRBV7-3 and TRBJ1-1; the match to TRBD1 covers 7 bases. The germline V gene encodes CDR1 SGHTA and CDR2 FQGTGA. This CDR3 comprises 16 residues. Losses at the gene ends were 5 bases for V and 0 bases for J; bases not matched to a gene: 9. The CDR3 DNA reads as TGTGCCAGCAGCCTTTCCCCAGGGGGTATGAACACTGAAGCTTTCTTT. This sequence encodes CASSLSPGGMNTEAFF.

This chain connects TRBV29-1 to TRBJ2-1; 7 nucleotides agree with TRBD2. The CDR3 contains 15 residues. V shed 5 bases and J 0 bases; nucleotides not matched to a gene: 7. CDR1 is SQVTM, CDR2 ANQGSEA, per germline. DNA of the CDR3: TGCAGCGTTAAAGCGGGGCCGAGCTCCTACAATGAGCAGTTCTTC. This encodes CSVKAGPSSYNEQFF.

The CDR3 coding sequence is TGTGCCACCTCGATTTCAGGGGAACAGCCCCAGCATTTT. Encoded protein: CATSISGEQPQHF. The chain combines TRBV24-1 with TRBJ1-5; a possible D gene is TRBD1 (6 bases). The germline CDR1 and CDR2 sequences are KGHDR and SFDVKD. V was cut by 9 bases and J by 7 bases, with 15 bases left in between. This CDR3 has 13 residues.

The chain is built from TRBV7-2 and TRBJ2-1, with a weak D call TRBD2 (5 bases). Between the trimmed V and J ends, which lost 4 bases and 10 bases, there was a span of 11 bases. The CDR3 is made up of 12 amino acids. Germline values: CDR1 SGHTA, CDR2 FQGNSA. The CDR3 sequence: CASSSPPGEQFF. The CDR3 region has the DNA TGTGCCAGCAGCTCCCCGCCGGGAGAGCAGTTCTTC.

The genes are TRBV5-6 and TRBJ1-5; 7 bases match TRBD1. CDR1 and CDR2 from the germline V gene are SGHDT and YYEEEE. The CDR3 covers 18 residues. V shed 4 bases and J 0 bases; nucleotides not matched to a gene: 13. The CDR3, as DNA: TGTGCCAGCAGCCTATACCCCGACAGGGCCAATAGCAATCAGCCCCAGCATTTT. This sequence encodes CASSLYPDRANSNQPQHF. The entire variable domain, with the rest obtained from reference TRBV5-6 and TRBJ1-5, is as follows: DAGVTQSPTHLIKTRGQQVTLRCSPKSGHDTVSWYQQALGQGPQFIFQYYEEEERQRGNFPDRFSGHQFPNYSSELNVNALLLGDSALYLCASSLYPDRANSNQPQHFGDGTRLSIL.

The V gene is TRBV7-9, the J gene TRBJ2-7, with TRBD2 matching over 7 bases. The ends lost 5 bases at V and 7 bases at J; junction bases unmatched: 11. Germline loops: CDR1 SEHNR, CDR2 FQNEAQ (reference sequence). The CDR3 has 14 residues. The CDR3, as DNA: TGTGCCAGCAGCCGGACTAGGATCCCAAGGGAGCAGTACTTC. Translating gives CASSRTRIPREQYF. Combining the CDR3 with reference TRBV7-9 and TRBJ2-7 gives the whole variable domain DTGVSQNPRHKITKRGQNVTFRCDPISEHNRLYWYRQTLGQGPEFLTYFQNEAQLEKSRLLSDRFSAERPKGSFSTLEIQRTEQGDSAMYLCASSRTRIPREQYFGPGTRLTVT.